Listed below are T cell receptor beta chains from one sample, sequenced in a study of PD-1 blockade in classical Hodgkin lymphoma. Generated by immunoSEQ multiplex PCR, the TCRdb table keeps only in-frame clones and is missing some. The sample lists approximately 98,000 clones; 80% to 90% were seen once. Sequencing used peripheral blood mononuclear cells (PBMCs), obtained before the second cycle of nivolumab. The source is a human donor with classical Hodgkin lymphoma. CDR3s include the opening cysteine and the closing phenylalanine or tryptophan. A D gene is named only where the DNA matches it firmly. Part of the rows lack a size; the others show once, few, many or a class for expanded clones.

clone size: .
D gene: TRBD1
J gene: TRBJ1-2
V gene: TRBV6-4
CDR3 DNA: TGTGCCAGCAGTGACGGACAGGGGGCTTACTATGGCTACACCTTC
CDR3 protein: CASSDGQGAYYGYTF

clone size: .
D gene: .
J gene: TRBJ1-4
V gene: TRBV5-4
CDR3 DNA: TGTGCCAGCAGCTTGAGGAGGGGGACCACAGATGTGGGTGAAAAACTGTTTTTT
CDR3 protein: CASSLRRGTTDVGEKLFF

clone size: .
D gene: .
J gene: TRBJ2-7
V gene: TRBV11-2
CDR3 DNA: TGTGCCAGCAGCAGAACGCCGCTTGAGCAGTACTTC
CDR3 protein: CASSRTPLEQYF

clone size: .
D gene: .
J gene: TRBJ1-2
V gene: TRBV1
CDR3 DNA: TGCACCGTGCGAAAGACCTATGGCTACACCTTC
CDR3 protein: CTVRKTYGYTF

clone size: few
D gene: .
J gene: TRBJ1-2
V gene: TRBV30
CDR3 DNA: TGTGCCTGGACCCCCCAGTGGGGTATGGGAGGCTACACCTTC
CDR3 protein: CAWTPQWGMGGYTF

clone size: .
D gene: .
J gene: TRBJ2-7
V gene: TRBV4-1
CDR3 DNA: TGCGCCAGCAGCCCCCCCGACAGATGGGACCCCTACGAGCAGTACTTC
CDR3 protein: CASSPPDRWDPYEQYF

clone size: .
D gene: .
J gene: TRBJ2-1
V gene: TRBV6-5
CDR3 DNA: TGTGCCAGCAGTTCGTGGACAGTCTCCTACAATGAGCAGTTCTTC
CDR3 protein: CASSSWTVSYNEQFF

clone size: .
D gene: TRBD2
J gene: TRBJ2-7
V gene: TRBV30
CDR3 DNA: TGTGCCTGGAGTGCGTTAGCGGGACCCTACGAGCAGTACTTC
CDR3 protein: CAWSALAGPYEQYF

clone size: medium-sized
D gene: .
J gene: TRBJ1-2
V gene: TRBV30
CDR3 DNA: TGTGCCTGGAGTGTACCGTCCCCCGGCTATGGCTACACCTTC
CDR3 protein: CAWSVPSPGYGYTF

clone size: .
D gene: TRBD1
J gene: TRBJ2-7
V gene: TRBV5-1
CDR3 DNA: TGCGCCAGCAGCTTGACAGGGGGCCTAAGCGAGCAGTACTTC
CDR3 protein: CASSLTGGLSEQYF

clone size: .
D gene: .
J gene: TRBJ2-7
V gene: TRBV6-1
CDR3 DNA: TGTGCCAGCAGTGAGGCTAGATTCCACGAGCAGTACTTC
CDR3 protein: CASSEARFHEQYF

clone size: .
D gene: TRBD2
J gene: TRBJ2-1
V gene: TRBV19
CDR3 DNA: TGTGCCAGTAGTATCAGTAGCGGGGGCTACAATGAGCAGTTCTTC
CDR3 protein: CASSISSGGYNEQFF

clone size: .
D gene: .
J gene: TRBJ2-1
V gene: TRBV2
CDR3 DNA: TGTGCCAGCAGCGTAGGGTGGGGCTTCAACCCTGAGCAGTTCTTC
CDR3 protein: CASSVGWGFNPEQFF

clone size: once
D gene: TRBD1
J gene: TRBJ1-1
V gene: TRBV6-1
CDR3 DNA: TGTGCCAGCAGTGAGCACAGGGGGGGAAACACTGAAGCTTTCTTT
CDR3 protein: CASSEHRGGNTEAFF

clone size: .
D gene: .
J gene: TRBJ1-1
V gene: TRBV7-2
CDR3 DNA: TGTGCCAGCAGCCCAGGCAGGGAGTCCACTGAAGCTTTCTTT
CDR3 protein: CASSPGRESTEAFF

clone size: .
D gene: .
J gene: TRBJ2-7
V gene: TRBV7-9
CDR3 DNA: TGTGCCAGCAGCCGCCCCACAACCGGGCTTACTTACGAGCAGTACTTC
CDR3 protein: CASSRPTTGLTYEQYF

clone size: .
D gene: .
J gene: TRBJ1-2
V gene: TRBV6-5
CDR3 DNA: TGTGCCAGCAGAAAGGGAAGGATTGGGTATGGCTACACCTTC
CDR3 protein: CASRKGRIGYGYTF

clone size: .
D gene: .
J gene: TRBJ2-7
V gene: TRBV4-2
CDR3 DNA: TGTGCCAGCAGTCCAGGACAGGGGCTAGCGGGAGCCTACGAGCAGTACTTC
CDR3 protein: CASSPGQGLAGAYEQYF

clone size: .
D gene: .
J gene: TRBJ1-1
V gene: TRBV14
CDR3 DNA: TGTGCCAGCAGCCAAGATCTGGCCACTGAAGCTTTCTTT
CDR3 protein: CASSQDLATEAFF

clone size: .
D gene: TRBD1
J gene: TRBJ2-7
V gene: TRBV5-5
CDR3 DNA: TGTGCCAGCAGCGCCTGGGCCAGGGGGTCCTACGAGCAGTACTTC
CDR3 protein: CASSAWARGSYEQYF

clone size: .
D gene: TRBD1
J gene: TRBJ2-2
V gene: TRBV18
CDR3 DNA: TGTGCCAGCTCACTACCGGACAGGGGGGATACCGGGGAGCTGTTTTTT
CDR3 protein: CASSLPDRGDTGELFF

clone size: once
D gene: .
J gene: TRBJ1-3
V gene: TRBV21-1
CDR3 DNA: TGTGCCAGCAGCAAAGGGTACGCTGGAAACACCATATATTTT
CDR3 protein: CASSKGYAGNTIYF

clone size: .
D gene: .
J gene: TRBJ2-3
V gene: TRBV5-6
CDR3 DNA: TGTGCCAGCAGGGAGACTCTCACAGATACGCAGTATTTT
CDR3 protein: CASRETLTDTQYF

clone size: .
D gene: TRBD1
J gene: TRBJ2-3
V gene: TRBV10-2
CDR3 DNA: TGCGCCAGTCGGGGACAGGGGGCCTCAGATACGCAGTATTTT
CDR3 protein: CASRGQGASDTQYF

clone size: once
D gene: .
J gene: TRBJ2-2
V gene: TRBV5-5
CDR3 DNA: TGTGCCAGCAGCTTGGCCCCGAACACCGGGGAGCTGTTTTTT
CDR3 protein: CASSLAPNTGELFF

clone size: once
D gene: TRBD2
J gene: TRBJ2-7
V gene: TRBV5-6
CDR3 DNA: TGTGCCAGCAGCTTGGGACTAGCGTCCTACGAGCAGTACTTC
CDR3 protein: CASSLGLASYEQYF

clone size: .
D gene: .
J gene: TRBJ1-5
V gene: TRBV2
CDR3 DNA: TGTGCCAGCAGTGAGGGCAGGGCTACTTATAGCAATCAGCCCCAGCATTTT
CDR3 protein: CASSEGRATYSNQPQHF

clone size: .
D gene: .
J gene: TRBJ2-7
V gene: TRBV7-2
CDR3 DNA: TGTGCCAGCAGCTTAGTTTGGGACCCACGCGAGGAGCAGTACTTC
CDR3 protein: CASSLVWDPREEQYF

clone size: few
D gene: .
J gene: TRBJ1-1
V gene: TRBV6-5
CDR3 DNA: TGTGCCAGCGGGACGGGGAGGGCTTTCTTT
CDR3 protein: CASGTGRAFF

clone size: .
D gene: .
J gene: TRBJ1-1
V gene: TRBV6-1
CDR3 DNA: TGTGCCAGCAGTGAAGGGTCCGGGAACACTGAAGCTTTCTTT
CDR3 protein: CASSEGSGNTEAFF

clone size: few
D gene: .
J gene: TRBJ1-3
V gene: TRBV11-2
CDR3 DNA: TGTGCCAGCAGCTTAGATACCAGGGTATCTGGAAACACCATATATTTT
CDR3 protein: CASSLDTRVSGNTIYF

clone size: .
D gene: .
J gene: TRBJ2-1
V gene: TRBV19
CDR3 DNA: TGTGCGTCGACCCCATCGGGACTCCGGGAGCAGTTCTTC
CDR3 protein: CASTPSGLREQFF

clone size: .
D gene: TRBD2
J gene: TRBJ2-1
V gene: TRBV4-3
CDR3 DNA: TGCGCCAGCAGCCCGGGACTAGCGAACAATGAGCAGTTCTTC
CDR3 protein: CASSPGLANNEQFF

clone size: .
D gene: .
J gene: TRBJ1-3
V gene: TRBV11-2
CDR3 DNA: TGTGCCAGCAACTACAGGGTCGGAAACACCATATATTTT
CDR3 protein: CASNYRVGNTIYF

clone size: once
D gene: .
J gene: TRBJ1-1
V gene: TRBV15
CDR3 DNA: TGTGCCACCAGCAGGGAGAATTTAGACAGGTCGAAGGACACTGAAGCTTTCTTT
CDR3 protein: CATSRENLDRSKDTEAFF

clone size: .
D gene: TRBD1
J gene: TRBJ1-5
V gene: TRBV2
CDR3 DNA: TGTGCCAGCCAACAGGGGGCTTGGGGGAATCAGCCCCAGCATTTT
CDR3 protein: CASQQGAWGNQPQHF

clone size: .
D gene: .
J gene: TRBJ2-7
V gene: TRBV2
CDR3 DNA: TGTGCCAGCAGTGAAGCGGGACGCCGCTACGAGCAGTACTTC
CDR3 protein: CASSEAGRRYEQYF

clone size: few
D gene: .
J gene: TRBJ2-7
V gene: TRBV19
CDR3 DNA: TGTGCCAGTAGTATTGGAGAGGCAGAGCAGTACTTC
CDR3 protein: CASSIGEAEQYF